These T cell receptor beta chains were read from a single sample in a study of T cell repertoires in cytomegalovirus infection. TCRdb redid the calling of the reads with MiXCR, one entry per CDR3 protein. The sample yields about 260,000 distinct CDR3 sequences, roughly 9% seen once. Sequenced: PBMCs. The receptor set was obtained from a human donor in good health (CMV status not recorded). Some clones in this sample may be carry-over from other donors' samples. CDR3s include the opening cysteine and the closing phenylalanine or tryptophan. Each record gives: J gene, clone size, D gene, V gene, CDR3 protein, CDR3 DNA. A D gene is named only where the DNA matches it firmly. The size field is filled for only some rows; it gives once, few, many or a size class.

>TRBJ2-7|NA|NA|TRBV7-2
CASSLLGFEQYF
TGTGCCAGCAGCTTACTAGGTTTCGAGCAGTACTTC
>TRBJ2-5|many|TRBD1|TRBV12-3/TRBV12-4
CASSLAKGGAPLQETQYF
TGTGCCAGCAGTTTAGCGAAAGGGGGCGCGCCCTTACAAGAGACCCAGTACTTC
>TRBJ1-3|many|NA|TRBV6-2/TRBV6-3
CASSEDGLSSGNTIYF
TGTGCCAGCAGCGAGGACGGACTTTCCTCTGGAAACACCATATATTTT
>TRBJ1-1|NA|NA|TRBV4-1
CASSQDWGRKNTEAFF
TGCGCCAGCAGCCAAGACTGGGGACGGAAGAACACTGAAGCTTTCTTT
>TRBJ2-7|NA|NA|TRBV5-1
CASSPPQASYEQYF
TGCGCCAGCAGCCCCCCCCAAGCCTCCTACGAGCAGTACTTC
>TRBJ1-1|many|TRBD1|TRBV29-1
CSVETGFTEAFF
TGCAGCGTTGAGACAGGGTTCACTGAAGCTTTCTTT
>TRBJ2-7|many|NA|TRBV7-2
CASSPPTVSYEQYF
TGTGCCAGCAGCCCTCCGACAGTCTCCTACGAGCAGTACTTC
>TRBJ2-5|many|TRBD2|TRBV20-1
CSANLAGGRETQYF
TGCAGTGCTAATCTAGCGGGAGGGCGAGAGACCCAGTACTTC
>TRBJ2-1|few|NA|TRBV2
CASRPTAGRNSYNEQFF
TGTGCCAGCAGGCCTACCGCGGGTCGGAACTCCTACAATGAGCAGTTCTTC
>TRBJ2-7|many|NA|TRBV7-9
CASSSVGRGVPHEQYF
TGTGCCAGCAGCTCCGTCGGCAGGGGAGTCCCCCACGAGCAGTACTTC
>TRBJ2-7|many|NA|TRBV7-2
CASSPDGVILEQYF
TGTGCCAGCAGCCCCGATGGGGTAATCCTCGAGCAGTACTTC
>TRBJ1-2|many|NA|TRBV7-2
CASSLEDRPNYGYTF
TGTGCCAGCAGCTTAGAGGACAGACCAAACTATGGCTACACCTTC
>TRBJ2-7|NA|TRBD1|TRBV20-1
CSAHDRGHPYEQYF
TGCAGTGCTCATGACAGGGGGCACCCCTACGAGCAGTACTTC
>TRBJ2-5|many|TRBD1|TRBV6-1
CASRATGEETQYF
TGTGCCAGCAGAGCGACAGGGGAAGAGACCCAGTACTTC
>TRBJ2-1|NA|NA|TRBV10-3
CAIRPDSPYNEQFF
TGTGCCATCAGACCCGACTCCCCCTACAATGAGCAGTTCTTC
>TRBJ1-2|many|NA|TRBV20-1
CSARPPGTYTF
TGCAGTGCTAGACCCCCCGGGACCTACACCTTC
>TRBJ2-4|few|NA|TRBV6-1
CASSLTGAGNIQYF
TGTGCCAGCAGTCTGACCGGGGCTGGAAACATTCAGTACTTC
>TRBJ2-1|many|NA|TRBV28
CASSLGHRMGPKKDEQFF
TGTGCCAGCAGTTTAGGTCATCGGATGGGCCCCAAAAAAGACGAGCAGTTCTTC
>TRBJ1-1|NA|NA|TRBV7-2
CASSPWAIVTEAFF
TGTGCCAGCAGCCCCTGGGCAATCGTCACTGAAGCTTTCTTT
>TRBJ2-3|many|NA|TRBV7-2
CASSLVGARGTDTQYF
TGTGCCAGCAGCTTAGTGGGGGCGCGTGGCACAGATACGCAGTATTTT
>TRBJ1-3|many|NA|TRBV7-2
CASSLYSVNTIYF
TGTGCCAGCAGCTTATATTCAGTAAACACCATATATTTT
>TRBJ1-3|few|TRBD1|TRBV5-1
CASRSEGARDTIYF
TGCGCCAGCAGATCGGAGGGGGCTAGGGACACCATATATTTT
>TRBJ2-7|many|TRBD2|TRBV7-2
CASSLALAGDGYEQYF
TGTGCCAGCAGCTTAGCGCTAGCGGGAGATGGCTACGAGCAGTACTTC
>TRBJ2-1|few|NA|TRBV7-6
CASSFGTEGESGNEQFF
TGTGCCAGCAGCTTCGGAACGGAGGGGGAAAGTGGGAATGAGCAGTTCTTC
>TRBJ1-1|many|NA|TRBV6-2/TRBV6-3
CASTPRDGRPRNTEAFF
TGTGCCAGCACTCCCCGGGACGGGCGGCCCCGGAACACTGAAGCTTTCTTT
>TRBJ1-5|many|TRBD1|TRBV7-2
CASSLEQGINQPQHF
TGTGCCAGCAGCTTAGAACAGGGGATTAATCAGCCCCAGCATTTT
>TRBJ1-5|few|NA|TRBV20-1
CSARDSSGNNQPQHF
TGCAGTGCTAGAGATTCATCAGGGAACAATCAGCCCCAGCATTTT
>TRBJ2-7|many|TRBD1|TRBV7-2
CASSPTEDRGRFEQYF
TGTGCCAGCAGCCCTACGGAGGACAGGGGGCGCTTCGAGCAGTACTTC
>TRBJ1-1|many|NA|TRBV5-1
CASSLEGTFEAFF
TGCGCCAGCAGCTTAGAAGGGACATTTGAAGCTTTCTTT
>TRBJ2-6|many|TRBD1|TRBV7-2
CASSWTGRGANVLTF
TGTGCCAGCAGCTGGACAGGGCGCGGGGCCAACGTCCTGACTTTC
>TRBJ1-2|many|NA|TRBV11-3
CASSPGQNEVGYTF
TGTGCCAGCAGCCCAGGACAGAACGAGGTTGGCTACACCTTC
>TRBJ2-1|many|TRBD2|TRBV6-2/TRBV6-3
CASSYSIQRGGRYEQFF
TGTGCCAGCAGTTACTCGATCCAGCGGGGGGGTAGGTATGAGCAGTTCTTC
>TRBJ1-5|NA|NA|TRBV6-2/TRBV6-3
CASSYGGGNQPQHF
TGTGCCAGCAGTTACGGGGGGGGGAATCAGCCCCAGCATTTT
>TRBJ2-7|many|TRBD1|TRBV28
CASRGRDSSYEQYF
TGTGCCAGCAGAGGCCGGGACAGCTCCTACGAGCAGTACTTC
>TRBJ2-3|many|TRBD1|TRBV7-8
CASSLLAPTPGQGRGTAGDTQYF
TGTGCCAGCAGCTTACTAGCGCCGACCCCGGGACAGGGCCGGGGAACCGCCGGAGATACGCAGTATTTT
>TRBJ2-1|many|TRBD1|TRBV19
CASSFLQGFSRF
TGTGCCAGTAGTTTCCTACAGGGGTTCTCAAGGTTC
>TRBJ2-1|NA|TRBD2|TRBV7-6
CASSFGLARVGEQFF
TGTGCCAGCAGCTTTGGACTAGCTCGCGTCGGTGAGCAGTTCTTC
>TRBJ2-1|NA|NA|TRBV5-4
CASSSGVPGRNNEQFF
TGTGCCAGCAGCTCCGGGGTGCCAGGTCGGAACAATGAGCAGTTCTTC
>TRBJ2-7|NA|NA|TRBV28
CASGTAGHYEQYF
TGTGCCAGCGGGACGGCAGGTCACTACGAGCAGTACTTC
>TRBJ1-4|many|NA|TRBV4-3
CASSQDAGPYNEKLFF
TGCGCCAGCAGCCAAGATGCGGGACCTTATAATGAAAAACTGTTTTTT
>TRBJ2-1|many|NA|TRBV7-2
CASSLGGVRNEQFF
TGTGCCAGCAGCTTAGGCGGGGTGAGGAATGAGCAGTTCTTC
>TRBJ1-6|many|NA|TRBV6-6
CASSYHSDSSNSPLHF
TGTGCCAGCAGTTACCATTCGGACAGTTCAAATTCACCCCTCCACTTT